The 30 T cell receptor beta chains presented below share a single source sample, sequenced in a study of T cell responses to AZD1222 COVID-19 vaccine. Sequencing used immunoSEQ multiplex PCR; TCRdb keeps in-frame clones, though not all of them. Here the sample spans some 150,000 clones, 70% to 90% being singletons. The starting material was peripheral blood, obtained on day 0 of MenACWY control vaccination. Receptors were obtained from an adult in good health.

This clone was counted a few times. The chain joins TRBV11-2 to TRBJ2-7; 8 bases map to TRBD2. The CDR3 length is 15 residues. V gave up 4 bases and J gave up 2 bases; unmatched junction bases: 7. CDR1 is SGHAT, CDR2 FQNNGV, per germline. In DNA, the CDR3 is TGTGCCAGCAGCTCCCCGAGCGGGGGAGCCTACGAGCAGTACTTC. It yields the protein CASSSPSGGAYEQYF.

This chain connects TRBV10-3 to TRBJ1-1; 9 bases match TRBD1. This CDR3 is built from 14 residues. Germline CDR1 and CDR2: ENHRY and SYGVKD. V lost 6 bases to trimming and J lost 3 bases; unmatched junction nucleotides: 5. Here the CDR3 reads CAISGTGSDTEAFF. DNA of the CDR3: TGTGCCATCAGCGGGACAGGGAGCGACACTGAAGCTTTCTTT.

This clone appeared once. The genes are TRBV12-5 and TRBJ2-3; 7 bases map to TRBD1. Germline V lookup: CDR1 LGHNT, CDR2 FRNRAP. V dropped 7 bases and J dropped 2; count of bases not matched to a gene: 6. This CDR3 spans 14 amino acids. The CDR3 sequence is CASALDRVTDTQYF. The CDR3 DNA reads as TGTGCTAGTGCCCTAGACAGGGTCACAGATACGCAGTATTTT.

V gene TRBV28 combines with J gene TRBJ1-1, with TRBD1 matching 8 bases. The J segment lost 1 base and the V segment lost 4 bases, leaving 11 bases of the junction unmatched. The CDR3 has 17 residues. Germline values: CDR1 MDHEN, CDR2 SYDVKM. The CDR3 nucleotides are TGTGCCAGCAGTTCTCCCTACAGGACAGGGCCGAACACTGAAGCTTTCTTT. It yields the protein CASSSPYRTGPNTEAFF.

The chain combines TRBV11-2 with TRBJ1-4; 8 bases are shared with TRBD1. V shed 5 bases, J shed 6 bases, and the junction held 8 bases outside the gene matches. Germline CDR1 and CDR2: SGHAT and FQNNGV. The CDR3 totals 15 residues. The CDR3 bases are TGTGCCAGCAGCGAACGACAGGGGATTGATGAAAAACTGTTTTTT. It translates to CASSERQGIDEKLFF.

This chain connects TRBV6-1 to TRBJ2-1; no firm D call. The germline V gene has CDR1 MNHNS and CDR2 SASEGT. The V gene lost 3 bases and the J gene lost 0 bases, with 9 bases spanning the gap. There are 15 residues in the CDR3. CDR3 sequence: CASSDLIRSYNEQFF. CDR3 nucleotides: TGTGCCAGCAGTGACCTTATACGCTCCTACAATGAGCAGTTCTTC.

The rearrangement links TRBV6-2 or TRBV6-3 to TRBJ2-7; D call uncertain. CDR3 size: 14 residues. V was shortened by 0 bases and J by 6 bases, with 12 bases between the two germline ends. Germline CDR1 and CDR2: MNHEY and SVGEGT. The DNA for the CDR3 is TGTGCCAGCAGTTACTCCGGTCTCTCGGGCGAGCAGTACTTC. Residues: CASSYSGLSGEQYF.

The J gene is TRBJ1-2, the V gene TRBV24-1, with 10 bases identical to TRBD1. Germline-derived CDR1 and CDR2 are KGHDR and SFDVKD. The J segment lost 10 bases and the V segment lost 2 bases, leaving 12 bases of the junction unmatched. The CDR3 spans 16 residues. Here the CDR3 reads CATSDSGQGGTKDYTF. CDR3 bases: TGTGCCACCAGTGATTCTGGACAGGGGGGAACTAAAGACTACACCTTC.

The chain employs TRBV5-1 and TRBJ1-5; 12 nucleotides line up with TRBD1. The CDR3 is 15 amino acids. Losses at the gene ends were 3 bases for V and 6 bases for J; bases not matched to a gene: 4. Looked up from germline, CDR1 is SGHRS and CDR2 is YFSETQ. Here the CDR3 reads CASSWGTGGIQPQHF. The CDR3 DNA follows: TGCGCCAGCAGCTGGGGGACAGGGGGCATTCAGCCCCAGCATTTT.

V gene TRBV29-1 combines with J gene TRBJ1-2; tentatively, D is TRBD1 (5 bases). The germline V gene encodes CDR1 SQVTM and CDR2 ANQGSEA. CDR3 length: 13 residues. Trimming stripped 3 bases from V and 7 bases from J, with 15 bases between. As DNA, the CDR3 is TGCAGCGTTGATGGGGTCAGGGCGGCTGGCTACACCTTC. Translating it yields CSVDGVRAAGYTF.

The chain couples TRBV29-1 to TRBJ2-7, with 11 bases that match TRBD2. With 8 bases clipped from V and 3 bases from J, the junction kept 6 bases outside the gene matches. This CDR3 comprises 13 residues. From germline, CDR1 is SQVTM and CDR2 ANQGSEA. CDR3 nucleotide sequence: TGCAGCTTTGGCACTAGCGGGAGCTACGAGCAGTACTTC. It translates to CSFGTSGSYEQYF.

The chain recombines TRBV7-9 with TRBJ1-1, with D perhaps matching TRBD1 (5 bases). CDR3 size: 17 residues. Germline assignment: CDR1 SEHNR and CDR2 FQNEAQ (reference sequence). V was trimmed by 6 bases and J by 1 base, leaving 21 bases between them. CDR3 coding DNA: TGTGCCAGCAGGTCGGGCCTCTTTTTCGACAGGAACACTGAAGCTTTCTTT. Amino acid sequence: CASRSGLFFDRNTEAFF.

The gene calls are TRBV15 and TRBJ1-2, with a weak D call TRBD1 (6 bases). The CDR3 length is 14 residues. Germline V lookup: CDR1 LNHNV, CDR2 YYDKDF (reference sequence). Trimming left V 2 bases short and J 8 bases short, with 15 bases between. CDR3: CATSRSGRGEGYTF. CDR3 DNA sequence: TGTGCCACCAGCAGATCGGGCAGGGGCGAAGGCTACACCTTC.

J is TRBJ1-2 and V is TRBV5-1; 7 nucleotides match TRBD1. Germline trimming cut 4 bases from V and 5 bases from J; bases unmatched to any gene: 8. The CDR3 consists of 14 residues. CDR1 is SGHRS and CDR2 is YFSETQ in the germline V gene. The CDR3 nucleotides read TGCGCCAGCAGCCCGGACAGGTCGTCGTATGGCTACACCTTC. Translating gives CASSPDRSSYGYTF.

This chain links TRBV21-1 with TRBJ2-5; whether TRBD1, the table's D call, matches the DNA was not checked. TRBV21-1 is shown as a pseudogene. The CDR3 totals 18 residues. CDR3 sequence (DNA): TGTGCCAGCAGCAAAACCTGGACAGTTTCGGTCGTAGGAGAGACCCAGTACTTC. Its protein is CASSKTWTVSVVGETQYF.

This chain links TRBV7-9 with TRBJ2-7; a weak D match, TRBD2 (5 bases). Germline V gene data show CDR1 as SEHNR and CDR2 as FQNEAQ (reference sequence). CDR3 length: 13 residues. V dropped 7 bases and J dropped 4 bases, with 14 bases sitting between them. The CDR3 DNA follows: TGTGCCAGCATCTCCTGGGGAGAATACGAGCAGTACGTC. It is translated as CASISWGEYEQYV.

The gene calls are TRBV7-2 and TRBJ1-2, with 7 bases fitting TRBD1. The CDR3 is made up of 15 amino acids. Germline V gene sequence: CDR1 SGHTA, CDR2 FQGNSA. The V and J ends lost 5 bases and 1 base, in that order; junction bases with no gene match: 7. CDR3 DNA sequence: TGTGCCAGCAGCCCGAGTCAGGGGGATAACTATGGCTACACCTTC. The encoded protein is CASSPSQGDNYGYTF.

The chain links TRBV5-1 to TRBJ1-2, with D maybe TRBD1 (5 bases). Trimming took off 0 bases at V and 6 bases at J, with 12 bases between the two ends. The CDR3 totals 14 residues. CDR1 is SGHRS, CDR2 YFSETQ, per germline. CDR3 region: CASSLDRWRDGYTF. The CDR3 nucleotides are TGCGCCAGCAGCTTGGACAGGTGGCGGGATGGCTACACCTTC.

The J gene is TRBJ2-7, the V gene TRBV5-5; 7 bases match TRBD1. This CDR3 region has 14 residues. V lost 2 bases to trimming and J lost 2 bases; unmatched junction nucleotides: 4. CDR1 and CDR2 (germline): SGHKS, YYEKEE (reference sequence). The CDR3 region is CASSLPGQTYEQYV. Written as DNA, the CDR3 is TGTGCCAGCAGCTTACCGGGACAGACCTACGAGCAGTACGTC.

The V call is TRBV11-3, the J call TRBJ2-1, with 8 positions matching TRBD1. Trimming cost V 1 base and J 8 bases; bases outside gene matches: 10. Germline CDR1 SGHNT, CDR2 YENEEA. This CDR3 is built from 16 residues. The CDR3 bases are TGTGCCAGCAGCTTAGGCCGGACAGGGTACGAGGATGAGCAGTTCTTC. Translated, it gives CASSLGRTGYEDEQFF.

The chain combines TRBV7-3 with TRBJ1-1; 8 nucleotides agree with TRBD1. Trimming took 4 bases from V and 10 from J; bases not matched to a gene: 8. CDR1 is SGHTA, CDR2 FQGTGA, per germline. This CDR3 comprises 13 residues. The CDR3 DNA follows: TGTGCCAGCAGCTACGGTCAGGGGGCCGGAGCTTTCTTT. Its protein product is CASSYGQGAGAFF.

The chain combines TRBV7-2 with TRBJ2-5, with 10 positions matching TRBD2. Germline V CDR1 and CDR2: SGHTA, FQGNSA. Trimming took 6 bases from V and 3 from J; bases not matched to a gene: 1. This CDR3 comprises 13 residues. The CDR3 nucleotides read TGTGCCAGCAGGCTAGCGGGGGAAGAGACCCAGTACTTC. Protein: CASRLAGEETQYF.

This sequence joins TRBV14 and TRBJ1-2; D ambiguous. The V end lost 5 bases, the J end lost 2 bases, and 9 bases lay between the germline ends. Germline CDR1 and CDR2: SGHDN and FVKESK. The CDR3 runs 13 residues. The CDR3 coding sequence is TGTGCCAGCAGCTTGGACGGGAACTATGGCTACACCTTC. Protein product: CASSLDGNYGYTF.

The V gene is TRBV6-5, the J gene TRBJ1-2; D perhaps matches TRBD1 (5 bases). Deletions cut 8 bases from V and 6 bases from J, with 16 bases between. From germline, CDR1 is MNHEY and CDR2 SVGAGI. This CDR3 region has 13 residues. DNA for the CDR3: TGTGCCAGCCACGGGGCGGCGGGTGATGGCTACACCTTC. Protein: CASHGAAGDGYTF.

For the CDR3, the DNA is TGTGCCAGCAGTGACCAAAGTGGCTACACCTTC. Its translation is CASSDQSGYTF. V gene TRBV2 combines with J gene TRBJ1-2; no firm D call. The CDR3 has 11 amino acids. Trimming shortened V by 3 bases and J by 7 bases, and 6 bases separated the two germline ends. The V gene's germline CDR1 is SNHLY and CDR2 FYNNEI.

The chain employs TRBV3-1 (or the pseudogene TRBV3-2) and TRBJ1-2; perhaps TRBD1 as D (5 bases). Trimming pared 0 bases from V and 8 bases from J, leaving 22 bases between. Germline V CDR1 and CDR2: LGHDT, YNNKEL (reference sequence). There are 17 residues in the CDR3. The CDR3 region is CASSQDGAARRARGYTF. The DNA of the CDR3 is TGTGCCAGCAGCCAAGATGGGGCAGCCCGACGGGCTAGAGGCTACACCTTC.

This chain links TRBV4-2 with TRBJ2-7; the match to TRBD1 covers 7 bases. The V gene's germline CDR1 is LGHNA and CDR2 YNFKEQ. The CDR3 sequence is 18 residues long. Trimming took 2 bases from V and 7 from J; bases not matched to a gene: 20. The DNA for the CDR3 is TGTGCCAGCAGCCAATCACCTACAGGGGTCCTTAGGGTACGAGAGCAGTACTTC. The encoded protein is CASSQSPTGVLRVREQYF.

The sample holds one count of this clone. The chain joins TRBV4-3 to TRBJ1-2; possible D gene TRBD1, 6 bases. Germline V lookup: CDR1 LGHNA, CDR2 YSLEER. This CDR3 contains 15 residues. Trimming left V 1 base short and J 2 bases short, with 11 bases between. The CDR3 DNA sequence: TGCGCCAGCAGCCAAGGGGGACATACGAACTATGGCTACACCTTC. The encoded protein is CASSQGGHTNYGYTF.

The genes are TRBV7-2 and TRBJ1-2; tentative D call: TRBD1 (5 bases). V dropped 3 bases and J dropped 3 bases, with 11 bases sitting between them. The CDR3 extends over 14 amino acids. Germline V CDR1 and CDR2: SGHTA, FQGNSA. The CDR3 nucleotides are TGTGCCAGCAGCTTCGGGGGTCCCGACTATGGCTACACCTTC. This translates into CASSFGGPDYGYTF.

This rearrangement joins TRBV18 to TRBJ2-3, with 9 bases matching TRBD1. In germline, CDR1 is KGHSH, CDR2 LQKENI. Trimming removed 2 bases from V and 9 bases from J; junction bases left unmatched: 3. There are 13 residues in the CDR3. The CDR3 loop reads CASSPGDRATQYF. Here the CDR3 DNA reads TGTGCCAGCTCACCAGGGGACAGGGCAACGCAGTATTTT.